This TCR beta chain was documented in a study of PD-1 blockade in classical Hodgkin lymphoma. The germline CDR1 and CDR2 sequences are KGHSH and LQKENI. After removal of 0 bases from V and 4 bases from J, the junction contained 5 bases not matched to a gene. The CDR3 extends over 15 amino acids. Study-wide points: By C4D1, CD4+ diversity increased significantly, especially in complete responders.

Remarks on this clone: The antigen is undetermined.

Assay used: immunoSEQ multiplex PCR; TCRdb lists only in-frame clones, some missing. This table has about 21,000 clones, around 79% appearing once. The time point is: cycle 4 day 1 (C4D1), after less than 7 weeks of nivolumab. Following autologous stem cell transplantation, relapse occurred in every patient, and exposure to brentuximab vedotin varied. This receptor was identified in a human donor with classical Hodgkin lymphoma. The chain joins TRBV18 to TRBJ2-7; 8 positions match TRBD2. The source was peripheral blood mononuclear cells (PBMCs), collected before the fourth cycle of nivolumab. In DNA, the CDR3 is TGTGCCAGCTCACCACCTCGGCCGGGAGGGTACGAGCAGTACTTC. Translation gives CASSPPRPGGYEQYF.